The rows below give T cell receptor beta chains drawn from one sample of a study of shared clonotypes between healthy human individuals. Generated by immunoSEQ multiplex PCR, the TCRdb table keeps only in-frame clones and is missing some. Of about 990,000 clones in the sample, about 84% are singletons; the top ten hold 0.55% to 0.7%. The source material was memory CD4+ T cells from PBMCs. The receptors come from a man aged 18 to 30 in good health. Some clones in this sample may be carry-over from other donors' samples. CDR3s include the opening cysteine and the closing phenylalanine or tryptophan. The D gene is left open where the match is weak. Expanded clones are given a class, and other clones once, few, many or no size at all.

d_call | j_call | v_call | clone_size | cdr3_nt | cdr3_aa
NA | TRBJ2-4 | TRBV10-3 | NA | TGTGCCATCAGTGAGTCGATGGTGGGATACAACATTCAGTACTTC | CAISESMVGYNIQYF
NA | TRBJ2-2 | TRBV4-3 | many | TGCGCCAGCGCCCGGAGCGGCACCGGGGAGCTGTTTTTT | CASARSGTGELFF
NA | TRBJ2-7 | TRBV28 | NA | TGTGCCAGCACCGAACCGGCGGGAAGAAGCCACGAGCAGTACTTC | CASTEPAGRSHEQYF
NA | TRBJ2-2 | TRBV5-1 | NA | TGCGCCAGCAGCTTGGAAGGGAAGCTAAACACCGGGGAGCTGTTTTTT | CASSLEGKLNTGELFF
TRBD2 | TRBJ2-2 | TRBV5-1 | NA | TGCGCCAGCTCGGGACTAGCGGGAAAAAATTTGGGGGAGCTGTTTTTT | CASSGLAGKNLGELFF
TRBD2 | TRBJ2-7 | TRBV28 | NA | TGTGCCAGCAGTTCTAGCGGACTTACCTACGCGGGGCAGTACTTC | CASSSSGLTYAGQYF
TRBD2 | TRBJ2-7 | TRBV5-1 | NA | TGCGCCAGCAGCTTACAAGTGGGGACTAGCGGATTAGAGCAGTACTTC | CASSLQVGTSGLEQYF
TRBD2 | TRBJ2-7 | TRBV5-4 | many | TGTGCCAGCAGCTCCTTGACTAGCGGGAGTGATGAGCAGTACTTC | CASSSLTSGSDEQYF
NA | TRBJ2-2 | TRBV10-1 | NA | TGCGCCAGCAGTCGGGACTACACCGGGGAGCTGTTTTTT | CASSRDYTGELFF
NA | TRBJ1-5 | TRBV28 | NA | TGTGCCAGCGTGGGTGATCAGCCCCAGCATTTT | CASVGDQPQHF
NA | TRBJ1-4 | TRBV28 | NA | TGTGCCAGCAGGGGACTTGCAACTAATGAAAAACTGTTTTTT | CASRGLATNEKLFF